This T cell receptor (beta chain) was sequenced in a study of breast tumors, draining lymph nodes, adjacent tissues. General observations from the study: Compared with lymph nodes, tumors were less diverse; compared with nontumor tissue, more.

The CDR3 is 14 residues long. Germline V gene lookup returns CDR1 KGHSH and CDR2 LQKENI. With 3 bases clipped from V and 9 bases from J, the junction kept 5 bases outside the gene matches. One entry per CDR3 protein, called by TCRdb with MiXCR from the multiplex PCR reads. Of fewer than 250,000 distinct CDR3 sequences listed, 32% are singletons. Axillary draining lymph nodes of breast cancer patients supplied the node samples. This clonotype has at least ten counts. Its antigen remains unknown. The J gene is TRBJ1-6, the V gene TRBV18, with 7 bases fitting TRBD1. The TCR sequence derives from a female donor with breast cancer. Some clones in this sample may be carry-over from other donors' samples. The source material was axillary lymph node tissue. The CDR3 protein is CASSPNQGGSPLHF. In DNA form, the CDR3 reads TGTGCCAGCTCACCGAACCAGGGGGGTTCACCCCTCCACTTT.